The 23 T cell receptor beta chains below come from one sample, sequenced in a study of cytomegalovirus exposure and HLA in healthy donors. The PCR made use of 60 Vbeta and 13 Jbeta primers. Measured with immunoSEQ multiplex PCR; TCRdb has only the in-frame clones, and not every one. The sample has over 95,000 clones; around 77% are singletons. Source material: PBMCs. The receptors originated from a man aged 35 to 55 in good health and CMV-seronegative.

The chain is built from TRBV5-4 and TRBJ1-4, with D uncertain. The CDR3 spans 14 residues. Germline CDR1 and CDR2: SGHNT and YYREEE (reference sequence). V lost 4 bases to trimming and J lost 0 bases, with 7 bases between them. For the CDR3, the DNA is TGTGCCAGCAGCCCGACATCAACTAATGAAAAACTGTTTTTT. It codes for CASSPTSTNEKLFF. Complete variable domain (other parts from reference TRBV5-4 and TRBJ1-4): ETGVTQSPTHLIKTRGQQVTLRCSSQSGHNTVSWYQQALGQGPQFIFQYYREEENGRGNFPPRFSGLQFPNYSSELNVNALELDDSALYLCASSPTSTNEKLFFGSGTQLSVL.

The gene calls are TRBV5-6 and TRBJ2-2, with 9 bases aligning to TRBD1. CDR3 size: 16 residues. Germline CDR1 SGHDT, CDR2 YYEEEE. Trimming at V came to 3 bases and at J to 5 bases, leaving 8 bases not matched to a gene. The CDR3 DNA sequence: TGTGCCAGCAGCTCGGTGGGGACAGGGAGGACCGGGGAGCTGTTTTTT. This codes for CASSSVGTGRTGELFF. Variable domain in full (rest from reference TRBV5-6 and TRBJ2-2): DAGVTQSPTHLIKTRGQQVTLRCSPKSGHDTVSWYQQALGQGPQFIFQYYEEEERQRGNFPDRFSGHQFPNYSSELNVNALLLGDSALYLCASSSVGTGRTGELFFGEGSRLTVL.

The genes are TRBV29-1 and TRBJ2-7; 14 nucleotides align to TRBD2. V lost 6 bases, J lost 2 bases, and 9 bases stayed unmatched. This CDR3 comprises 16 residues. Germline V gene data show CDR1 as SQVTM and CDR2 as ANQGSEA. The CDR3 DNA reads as TGCAGCGTCTCCGGGACTAGCGGGGGCCTCACCTACGAGCAGTACTTC. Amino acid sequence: CSVSGTSGGLTYEQYF.

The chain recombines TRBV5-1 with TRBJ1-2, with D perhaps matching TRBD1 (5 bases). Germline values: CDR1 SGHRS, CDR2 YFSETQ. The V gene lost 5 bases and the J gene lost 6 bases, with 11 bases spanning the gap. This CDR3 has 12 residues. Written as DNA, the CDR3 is TGCGCCAGCAGGGCAGGGAACCATGGCTACACCTTC. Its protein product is CASRAGNHGYTF.

CDR3 loop: CASKGDRYEQYF. The CDR3 DNA follows: TGTGCCAGCAAGGGGGATCGGTACGAGCAGTACTTC. The genes are TRBV2 and TRBJ2-5; tentative D call: TRBD1 (6 bases). The DNA end lines up better with TRBJ2-7; the J call may be wrong. Germline V gene data show CDR1 as SNHLY and CDR2 as FYNNEI. The CDR3 runs 12 residues.

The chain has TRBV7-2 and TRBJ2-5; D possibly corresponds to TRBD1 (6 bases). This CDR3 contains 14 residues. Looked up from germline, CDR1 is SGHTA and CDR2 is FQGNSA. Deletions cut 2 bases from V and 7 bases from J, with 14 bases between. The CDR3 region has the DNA TGTGCCAGCAGCTTAAGCCCAGGGGAAGGGACCCAGTACTTC. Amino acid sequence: CASSLSPGEGTQYF.

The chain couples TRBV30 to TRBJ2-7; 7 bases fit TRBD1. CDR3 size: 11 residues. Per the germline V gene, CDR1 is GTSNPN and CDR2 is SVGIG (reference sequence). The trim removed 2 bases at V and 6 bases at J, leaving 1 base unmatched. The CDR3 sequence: CAWSRDSEQYF. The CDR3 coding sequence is TGTGCCTGGAGTAGGGACAGCGAGCAGTACTTC.

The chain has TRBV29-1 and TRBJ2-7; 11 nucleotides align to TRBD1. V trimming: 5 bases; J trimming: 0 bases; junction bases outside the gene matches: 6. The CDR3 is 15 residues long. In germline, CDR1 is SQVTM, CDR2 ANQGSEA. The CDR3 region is CSVKTGTGGSYEQYF. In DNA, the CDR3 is TGCAGCGTTAAGACCGGGACAGGGGGCTCCTACGAGCAGTACTTC.

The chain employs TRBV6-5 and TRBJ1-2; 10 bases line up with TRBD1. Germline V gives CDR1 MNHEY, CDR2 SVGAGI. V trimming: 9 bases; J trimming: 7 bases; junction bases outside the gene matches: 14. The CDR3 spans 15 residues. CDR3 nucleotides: TGTGCCAGTCGACCCCCGGGACAGGGGATAAGTGGCTACACCTTC. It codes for CASRPPGQGISGYTF.

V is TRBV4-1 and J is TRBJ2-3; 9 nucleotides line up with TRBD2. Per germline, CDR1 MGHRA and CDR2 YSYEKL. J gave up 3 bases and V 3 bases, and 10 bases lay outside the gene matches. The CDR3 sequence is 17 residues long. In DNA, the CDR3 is TGCGCCAGCAGCCACCCGGGTAGCGGGAGTTTTACAGATACGCAGTATTTT. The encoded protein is CASSHPGSGSFTDTQYF.

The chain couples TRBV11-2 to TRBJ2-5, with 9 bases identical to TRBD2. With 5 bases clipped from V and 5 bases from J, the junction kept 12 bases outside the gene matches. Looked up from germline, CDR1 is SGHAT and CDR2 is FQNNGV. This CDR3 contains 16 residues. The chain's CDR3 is CASSDIAGVRGETQYF. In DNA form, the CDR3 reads TGTGCCAGCAGCGATATAGCGGGGGTGCGGGGGGAGACCCAGTACTTC.

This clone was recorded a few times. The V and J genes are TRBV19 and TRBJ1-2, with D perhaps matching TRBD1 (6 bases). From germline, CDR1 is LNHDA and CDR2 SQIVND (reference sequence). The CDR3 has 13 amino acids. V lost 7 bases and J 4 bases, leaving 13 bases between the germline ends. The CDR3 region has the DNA TGTGCCAGTACGCGGACAGAGGCCTATGGCTACACCTTC. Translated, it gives CASTRTEAYGYTF.

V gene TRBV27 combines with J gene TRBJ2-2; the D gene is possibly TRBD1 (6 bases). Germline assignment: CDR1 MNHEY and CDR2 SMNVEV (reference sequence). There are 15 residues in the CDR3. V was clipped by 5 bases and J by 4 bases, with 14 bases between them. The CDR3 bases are TGTGCCAGCAGTCGAAACAGGGAAGGCACCGGGGAGCTGTTTTTT. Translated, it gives CASSRNREGTGELFF.

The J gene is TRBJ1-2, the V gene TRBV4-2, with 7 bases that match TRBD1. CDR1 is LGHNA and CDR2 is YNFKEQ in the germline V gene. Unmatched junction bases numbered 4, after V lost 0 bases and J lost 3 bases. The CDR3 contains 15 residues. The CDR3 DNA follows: TGTGCCAGCAGCCAAGAACAGGGGTCCGACTATGGCTACACCTTC. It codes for CASSQEQGSDYGYTF.

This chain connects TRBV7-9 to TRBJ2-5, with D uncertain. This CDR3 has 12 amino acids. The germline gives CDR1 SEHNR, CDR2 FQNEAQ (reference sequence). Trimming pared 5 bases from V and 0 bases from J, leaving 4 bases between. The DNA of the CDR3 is TGTGCCAGCAGCCCCTACCAAGAGACCCAGTACTTC. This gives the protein CASSPYQETQYF.

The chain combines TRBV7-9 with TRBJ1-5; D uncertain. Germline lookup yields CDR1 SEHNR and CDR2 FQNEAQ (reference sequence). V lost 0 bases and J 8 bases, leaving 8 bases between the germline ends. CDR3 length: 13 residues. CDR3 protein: CASSLAVGKPQHF. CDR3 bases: TGTGCCAGCAGCTTAGCCGTCGGTAAGCCCCAGCATTTT.

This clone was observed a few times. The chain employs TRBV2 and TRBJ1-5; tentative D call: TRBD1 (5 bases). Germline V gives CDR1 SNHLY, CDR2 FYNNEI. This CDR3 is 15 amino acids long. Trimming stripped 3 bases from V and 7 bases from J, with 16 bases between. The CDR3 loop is CASSDSGRGGQPQHF. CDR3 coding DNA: TGTGCCAGCAGTGATTCAGGGCGGGGGGGACAGCCCCAGCATTTT.

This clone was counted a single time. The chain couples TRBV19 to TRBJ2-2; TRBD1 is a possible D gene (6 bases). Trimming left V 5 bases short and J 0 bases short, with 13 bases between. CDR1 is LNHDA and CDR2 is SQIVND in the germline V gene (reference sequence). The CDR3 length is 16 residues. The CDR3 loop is CASSFVGHPNTGELFF. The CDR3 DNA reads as TGTGCCAGTAGTTTCGTGGGACACCCGAACACCGGGGAGCTGTTTTTT.

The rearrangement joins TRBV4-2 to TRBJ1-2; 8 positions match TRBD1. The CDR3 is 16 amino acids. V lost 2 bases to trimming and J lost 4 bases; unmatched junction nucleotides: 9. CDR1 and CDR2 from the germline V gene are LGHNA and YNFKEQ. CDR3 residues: CASSQPIRDRSYGYTF. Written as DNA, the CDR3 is TGTGCCAGCAGCCAACCTATCCGGGACAGGAGCTATGGCTACACCTTC.

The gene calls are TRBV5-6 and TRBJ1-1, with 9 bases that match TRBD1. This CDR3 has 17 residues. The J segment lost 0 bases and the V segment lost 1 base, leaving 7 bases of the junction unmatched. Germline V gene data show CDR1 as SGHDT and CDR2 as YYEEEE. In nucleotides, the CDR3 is TGTGCCAGCAGCTTGTTCGGGACAGGGAGTCTGAACACTGAAGCTTTCTTT. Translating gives CASSLFGTGSLNTEAFF.

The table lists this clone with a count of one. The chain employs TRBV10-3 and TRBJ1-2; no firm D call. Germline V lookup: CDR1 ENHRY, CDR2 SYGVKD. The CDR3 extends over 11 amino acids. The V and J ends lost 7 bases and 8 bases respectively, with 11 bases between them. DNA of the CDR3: TGTGCCATCAACTCAATTAGAGGCTACACCTTC. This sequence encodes CAINSIRGYTF.

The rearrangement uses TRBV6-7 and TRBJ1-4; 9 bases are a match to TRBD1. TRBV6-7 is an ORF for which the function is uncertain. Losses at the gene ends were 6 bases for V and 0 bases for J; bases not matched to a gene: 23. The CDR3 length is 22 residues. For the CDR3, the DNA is TGTGCCAGCAGCCCCAGTTTGCGGGGACAGGGTAGAAAAAATGCAACTAATGAAAAACTGTTTTTT. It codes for CASSPSLRGQGRKNATNEKLFF.

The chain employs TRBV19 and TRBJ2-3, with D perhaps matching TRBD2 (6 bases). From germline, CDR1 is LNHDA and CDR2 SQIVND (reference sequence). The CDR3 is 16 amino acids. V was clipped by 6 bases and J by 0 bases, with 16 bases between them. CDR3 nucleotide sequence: TGTGCCAGTAGCCTTATCCCCGGGGGTAGCACAGATACGCAGTATTTT. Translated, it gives CASSLIPGGSTDTQYF.